Listed here is a single T cell receptor (beta chain). Other nucleotide sequences in the sample specify the same CDR3. This entry comes from a study of blood T cell repertoires in COVID-19. The V segment lost 5 bases and the J segment 0 bases; nucleotides outside the gene matches: 7. The CDR3 loop spans 15 amino acids. Germline V gene sequence: CDR1 MNHEY, CDR2 SVGAGI. Measured with immunoSEQ multiplex PCR; TCRdb has only the in-frame clones, and not every one. The sample consists of under 250,000 clones, roughly 84% of them appearing once. This TCR was recovered from a man aged 50 to 59 with COVID-19, enrolled during active disease. This chain connects TRBV6-5 to TRBJ2-7, with TRBD1 identical over 7 bases. The sample taken for sequencing was peripheral blood. CDR3 bases: TGTGCCAGCAGTAGACAGGGCTCAAGCTCCTACGAGCAGTACTTC. Its protein product is CASSRQGSSSYEQYF.